The clone carrying this TCR beta chain was seen many times. The antigen is undetermined. The data stem from a study of CD8 T cells in ankylosing spondylitis. Points from the study as a whole: Blood from ankylosing spondylitis patients appeared to carry a characteristic roughly eight-variant TCR beta motif. Relatively scarce in peripheral blood, disease-linked clones were CD8+. Disease-linked clones reportedly showed significant enrichment in matched ankylosing spondylitis synovial fluid.

Scientists made TCR beta libraries using quantitative 5'-RACE with molecular barcodes. MiXCR was run by TCRdb on the 5' RACE reads, yielding one entry per CDR3 protein. The sample lists approximately 88,000 distinct CDR3 sequences, roughly 10% seen once, with 4.5% to 5.5% in the top ten. The CDR3 length is 14 residues. V gave up 7 bases and J gave up 7 bases; unmatched junction bases: 5. Germline CDR1 KGHDR, CDR2 SFDVKD. The chain couples TRBV24-1 to TRBJ2-1, with 11 bases identical to TRBD2. What was sequenced was blood, either unsorted or a sorted T cell fraction (not recorded which). This sequence originates from a male donor with ankylosing spondylitis or in good health (not recorded which). The CDR3 loop reads CATSLSGGANEQFF. CDR3 nucleotides: TGTGCCACCAGCCTTAGCGGGGGGGCGAATGAGCAGTTCTTC.